This passage covers 17 T cell receptor beta chains from one sample sequenced in a study of cytomegalovirus exposure and HLA in healthy donors (dated 2017 in TCRdb). Receptor libraries were prepared by the immunoSEQ multiplex PCR assay. A mixture of 60 forward primers for TCR Vbeta segments and 13 reverse primers for TCR Jbeta segments was used in the multiplex PCR. TCRdb obtained this table from immuneACCESS and retained in-frame rearrangements with V and J assigned. These tables miss some clones; where compared with another copy, unresolved V genes account for less than half of the shortfall, and the remainder is unexplained. This sample lists 130,000 to 150,000 clones; 75% to 80% were detected once. The ten largest account for approximately 1.5% of the sample. Sample: PBMCs. All receptors derive from a woman in her thirties in good health and CMV-seronegative.

The J gene is TRBJ2-1, the V gene TRBV4-2; TRBD2 matches 12 bases. This CDR3 has 16 amino acids. CDR1 is LGHNA and CDR2 is YNFKEQ in the germline V gene. Trimming cost V 3 bases and J 8 bases; bases outside gene matches: 8. CDR3 region: CASSQRSSGGAHEQFF. DNA for the CDR3: TGTGCCAGCAGCCAGAGGTCTAGCGGGGGGGCCCATGAGCAGTTCTTC.

This clone occurred once. The chain is built from TRBV2 and TRBJ2-2, with D perhaps matching TRBD1 (6 bases). This CDR3 is built from 14 residues. The germline V and J ends were trimmed by 6 bases and 0 bases, with 8 bases remaining between them. Germline CDR1 is SNHLY and CDR2 is FYNNEI. CDR3 nucleotide sequence: TGTGCCAGCAGGAGGACAGCGAACACCGGGGAGCTGTTTTTT. This translates into CASRRTANTGELFF. The whole variable domain, remainder taken from reference TRBV2 and TRBJ2-2, is EPEVTQTPSHQVTQMGQEVILRCVPISNHLYFYWYRQILGQKVEFLVSFYNNEISEKSEIFDDQFSVERPDGSNFTLKIRSTKLEDSAMYFCASRRTANTGELFFGEGSRLTVL.

The chain uses TRBV4-1 and TRBJ2-5; 7 nucleotides align to TRBD2. Germline V gene lookup returns CDR1 MGHRA and CDR2 YSYEKL. Losses at the gene ends were 4 bases for V and 1 base for J; bases not matched to a gene: 3. This CDR3 region has 14 residues. CDR3 coding DNA: TGCGCCAGCAGCCTCACTAGCGTCCAAGAGACCCAGTACTTC. It encodes CASSLTSVQETQYF.

The chain carries TRBV10-1 and TRBJ2-1; TRBD2 matches at 13 bases. Germline loops: CDR1 WNHNN, CDR2 SYGVQD (reference sequence). The CDR3 sequence is 19 residues long. The J segment lost 5 bases and the V segment lost 1 base, leaving 11 bases of the junction unmatched. CDR3 nucleotide sequence: TGCGCCAGCAGTGAGTTCCCGCCGACTAGCGGGGGGATAAACAATGAGCAGTTCTTC. Translation: CASSEFPPTSGGINNEQFF.

V usage is TRBV11-3 and J usage is TRBJ1-2; D ambiguous. V gave up 6 bases and J gave up 4 bases, with 12 bases separating them. CDR3 length: 13 amino acids. The germline CDR1 and CDR2 sequences are SGHNT and YENEEA. The CDR3: CASRLGRVYGYTF. The DNA of the CDR3 is TGTGCCAGCAGACTTGGGAGAGTCTATGGCTACACCTTC. Filled out from reference TRBV11-3 and TRBJ1-2, the complete variable domain reads EAGVVQSPRYKIIEKKQPVAFWCNPISGHNTLYWYLQNLGQGPELLIRYENEEAVDDSQLPKDRFSAERLKGVDSTLKIQPAELGDSAVYLCASRLGRVYGYTFGSGTRLTVV.

With respect to this clone: This CDR3 is also generated by other DNA sequences in the sample. The rearrangement uses TRBV6-5 and TRBJ1-2; 9 bases match TRBD1. Germline trimming cut 5 bases from V and 8 bases from J; bases unmatched to any gene: 6. Germline V gives CDR1 MNHEY, CDR2 SVGAGI. This CDR3 has 13 residues. The CDR3 bases are TGTGCCAGCAGTAGGGGACAGGGTCTGGGCTACACCTTC. This translates into CASSRGQGLGYTF.

This sequence joins TRBV5-4 and TRBJ1-1; D might be TRBD1 (6 bases). CDR1 and CDR2 from the germline V gene are SGHNT and YYREEE (reference sequence). The CDR3 is made up of 13 amino acids. Trimming stripped 3 bases from V and 6 bases from J, with 12 bases between. In nucleotides, the CDR3 is TGTGCCAGCAGCTCACAGGGAGTCGCTGAAGCTTTCTTT. Encoded protein: CASSSQGVAEAFF.

The V gene is TRBV7-2, the J gene TRBJ2-1; tentatively, D is TRBD1 (5 bases). The CDR3 loop spans 15 amino acids. Germline V gene data show CDR1 as SGHTA and CDR2 as FQGNSA. With 5 bases removed from V and 1 base from J, the gap between germline ends came to 12 bases. The CDR3 coding sequence is TGTGCCAGCAGCCCGAAGGGGCATTCCTACAATGAGCAGTTCTTC. Translation gives CASSPKGHSYNEQFF.

A few counts support this clone. The chain carries TRBV7-8 and TRBJ2-5, with D perhaps matching TRBD1 (7 bases). Per the germline V gene, CDR1 is SGHVS and CDR2 is FQNEAQ. Deletions cut 2 bases from V and 5 bases from J, with 15 bases between. The CDR3 extends over 15 amino acids. The CDR3, as DNA: TGTGCCAGCAGCTTACTAGCAGGGGGGCCTGAGACCCAGTACTTC. Amino acids: CASSLLAGGPETQYF.

The V call is TRBV18, the J call TRBJ1-2; a possible D gene is TRBD1 (6 bases). The CDR3 contains 13 residues. The germline CDR1 and CDR2 sequences are KGHSH and LQKENI. With 2 bases removed from V and 8 bases from J, the gap between germline ends came to 12 bases. The CDR3 protein is CASSPDRDIGYTF. CDR3 sequence (DNA): TGTGCCAGCTCACCAGACCGGGACATCGGCTACACCTTC. Looking up the rest from reference TRBV18 and TRBJ1-2 gives the full variable domain: NAGVMQNPRHLVRRRGQEARLRCSPMKGHSHVYWYRQLPEEGLKFMVYLQKENIIDESGMPKERFSAEFPKEGPSILRIQQVVRGDSAAYFCASSPDRDIGYTFGSGTRLTVV.

Regarding this clone: Sequence at one end of the junction differs from germline and may be a read error. V usage is TRBV7-2 and J usage is TRBJ1-2, with TRBD1 as a possible D gene (5 bases). Germline V gene sequence: CDR1 SGHTA, CDR2 FQGNSA. The CDR3 extends over 15 amino acids. This CDR3 is CASSGTGGPGSGVAF. In DNA, the CDR3 is TGTGCCAGCAGCGGGACGGGGGGACCGGGTTCGGGTGTGGCCTTC.

The chain uses TRBV7-2 and TRBJ2-3; the D gene is possibly TRBD2 (5 bases). Germline CDR1 and CDR2: SGHTA and FQGNSA. V was cut by 3 bases and J by 0 bases, with 7 bases left in between. CDR3 length: 14 amino acids. CDR3 residues: CASSFTSSTDTQYF. CDR3 DNA: TGTGCCAGCAGCTTTACTAGTAGCACAGATACGCAGTATTTT.

The chain is built from TRBV4-3 and TRBJ1-5; D unclear. The CDR3 is 13 amino acids. Germline assignment: CDR1 LGHNA and CDR2 YSLEER. Trimming left V 0 bases short and J 14 bases short, with 14 bases between. The CDR3 here is CASSQEGRRAKHF. The CDR3 nucleotides read TGCGCCAGCAGCCAAGAAGGGAGGAGAGCAAAGCATTTT.

CDR3 in DNA: TGTGCCAGCAGCTTGGCCGACAGGGGGGATGAGCAGTTCTTC. Encoded protein: CASSLADRGDEQFF. The chain couples TRBV5-4 to TRBJ2-1; 9 bases map to TRBD1. The V segment lost 0 bases and the J segment 8 bases; nucleotides outside the gene matches: 3. This CDR3 comprises 14 residues. Germline V gene sequence: CDR1 SGHNT, CDR2 YYREEE (reference sequence).

The chain couples TRBV30 to TRBJ1-1; D unclear. The CDR3 has 14 residues. Germline V gene sequence: CDR1 GTSNPN, CDR2 SVGIG (reference sequence). The ends were cut back, 4 bases at V and 3 bases at J, with 15 bases in the middle. CDR3 loop: CAWTVGLYDTEAFF. The DNA of the CDR3 is TGTGCCTGGACAGTCGGGTTGTATGACACTGAAGCTTTCTTT. Full variable domain (outside the CDR3, taken from reference TRBV30 and TRBJ1-1): SQTIHQWPATLVQPVGSPLSLECTVEGTSNPNLYWYRQAAGRGLQLLFYSVGIGQISSEVPQNLSASRPQDRQFILSSKKLLLSDSGFYLCAWTVGLYDTEAFFGQGTRLTVV.

The chain uses TRBV27 and TRBJ1-2; tentative D call: TRBD1 (5 bases). The V gene lost 6 bases and the J gene lost 3 bases, with 14 bases spanning the gap. CDR3 size: 14 residues. Germline CDR1 and CDR2: MNHEY and SMNVEV (reference sequence). The CDR3: CASRTGGADYGYTF. The DNA for the CDR3 is TGTGCCAGCAGAACCGGCGGGGCGGACTATGGCTACACCTTC.

This clone was seen more than once but under ten times. The chain's CDR3 is CASSLVQGARETQYF. CDR3 DNA: TGCGCCAGCAGCTTGGTCCAGGGGGCTAGGGAGACCCAGTACTTC. The rearrangement uses TRBV5-1 and TRBJ2-5, with 8 bases aligning to TRBD1. The junction had 6 bases not matched to a gene; V was cut back by 0 bases and J by 5 bases. The CDR3 length is 15 residues. CDR1 and CDR2 from the germline V gene are SGHRS and YFSETQ.